This T cell receptor (beta chain) was observed in a study of regulatory T cells in long-lasting Graves disease. Arm-PCR of CDR3 regions with iRepertoire HTBI primers generated TCR beta libraries. TCRdb itself ran the multiplex PCR reads through MiXCR, one entry per CDR3 protein. The top ten clones hold about 39% of a sample with 250,000 to 400,000 distinct CDR3 sequences, 15% to 20% of them seen once. The V and J ends lost 5 bases and 0 bases respectively, with 16 bases between them. The CDR3 consists of 16 residues. From germline, CDR1 is SGHAT and CDR2 FQNNGV. This clonotype appeared many times. This sample's time point: newly diagnosed GD, antithyroid drugs for less than 3 months. There was RNA extracted from PBMCs, and the TCR library was made from it.

The origin of this receptor is a female donor with Graves disease. Source: peripheral blood mononuclear cells (PBMCs), taken at new diagnosis, from a patient treated with antithyroid drugs. The genes are TRBV11-2 and TRBJ2-5; tentatively, D is TRBD1 or TRBD2 (5 bases each). The CDR3 coding sequence is TGTGCCAGCAGCACCCCCGGTGGGACGTACCAAGAGACCCAGTACTTC. It yields the protein CASSTPGGTYQETQYF. Full variable domain (remainder filled in from reference TRBV11-2 and TRBJ2-5): EAGVAQSPRYKIIEKRQSVAFWCNPISGHATLYWYQQILGQGPKLLIQFQNNGVVDDSQLPKDRFSAERLKGVDSTLKIQPAKLEDSAVYLCASSTPGGTYQETQYFGPGTRLLVL.